The subject of this entry is one T cell receptor beta chain. The antigen is undetermined. This CDR3 is built from 14 residues. V shed 4 bases and J shed 0 bases, with 10 bases lying between them. CDR1 and CDR2 from the germline V gene are LNHDA and SQIVND (reference sequence). This specimen belongs to a study of shared clonotypes between healthy human individuals. Across the study: Three CD4 naive, three CD4 memory, two CD8 naive and one CD8 memory plate were used per donor. Study findings and constraints: Memory subsets had estimated richness that was generally smaller than that of naive subsets.

Per the original data handling: ImmunoSEQ gave junction-only sequences without quality scores, so filtering differed. The method was immunoSEQ multiplex PCR; TCRdb's version includes in-frame clones alone and lacks a portion of them. V and J calls and clone size follow that table, whereas D and trimming were derived from the DNA. The sample yields tens of thousands of clones, 62% seen once. This receptor was identified in a man in his thirties or forties in good health. The rearrangement joins TRBV19 to TRBJ2-7, with unresolved D. Sequencing input: memory CD8+ T cells sorted from blood. Subset meaning: CD45RO+ cells pooled with CCR7-negative TemRA cells. The CDR3 region has the DNA TGTGCCAGTAGTACGTGGTGGCACTCCTACGAGCAGTACTTC. Encoded protein: CASSTWWHSYEQYF.